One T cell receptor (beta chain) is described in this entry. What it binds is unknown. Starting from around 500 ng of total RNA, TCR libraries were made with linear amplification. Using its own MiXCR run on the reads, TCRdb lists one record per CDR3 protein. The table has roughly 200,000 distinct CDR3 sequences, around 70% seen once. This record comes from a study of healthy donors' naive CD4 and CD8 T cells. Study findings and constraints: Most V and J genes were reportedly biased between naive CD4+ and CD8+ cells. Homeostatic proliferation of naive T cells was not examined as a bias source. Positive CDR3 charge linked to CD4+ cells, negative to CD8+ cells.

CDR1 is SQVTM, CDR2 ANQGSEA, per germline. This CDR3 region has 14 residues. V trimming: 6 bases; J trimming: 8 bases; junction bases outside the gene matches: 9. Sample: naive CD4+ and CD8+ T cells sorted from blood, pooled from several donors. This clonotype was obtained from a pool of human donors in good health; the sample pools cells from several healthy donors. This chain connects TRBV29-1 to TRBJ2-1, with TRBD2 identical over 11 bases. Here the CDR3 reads CSVLAGGDPHEQFF. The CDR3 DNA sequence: TGCAGCGTCTTAGCGGGAGGGGACCCCCATGAGCAGTTCTTC.